These 18 T cell receptor beta chains came from one sample sequenced in a study of identical twins (dated by TCRdb to 2016 to 2017). The library was produced with 5' RACE. TCRdb names Illumina HiSeq 2000 as the instrument used. The public reads were run again by TCRdb, first through fastp at Q25 and then through MiXCR, and only productive beta chains were kept. A single entry per CDR3 protein holds the most common genes and DNA from its merged rows. This sample gives roughly 720,000 distinct CDR3 sequences in total; 15% to 20% of them show up just once. Roughly 13% of the sample goes to the ten largest clones. Another study also made use of these data, one on T cells expressing NK-cell markers.

Sequences were obtained from PBMCs. These receptors were obtained from a woman under 30 in good health.

At least ten counts were recorded for this clonotype. This rearrangement joins TRBV12-3 or TRBV12-4 to TRBJ2-1, with 15 bases lining up with TRBD2. Trimming took 6 bases from V and 8 from J; bases not matched to a gene: 5. The CDR3 has 15 residues. In DNA form, the CDR3 reads TGTGCCAGCAGCTCCGGGACTAGCGGGGGGTATGAGCAGTTCTTC. As protein: CASSSGTSGGYEQFF.

In its sample, this clonotype was seen many times. The V gene is TRBV6-5, the J gene TRBJ2-7; the D is unclear. Trimming stripped 4 bases from V and 6 bases from J, with 10 bases between. This CDR3 contains 12 residues. Germline V gene sequence: CDR1 MNHEY, CDR2 SVGAGI. CDR3 residues: CASSSQFGEQYF. The CDR3 region has the DNA TGTGCCAGCAGTTCCCAGTTTGGCGAGCAGTACTTC.

Turning to this clonotype: The CDR3 does not end in the conserved phenylalanine or tryptophan, so this is likely a read error. The CDR3 loop reads CASSLGRGLSQGSYNEQFL. The CDR3 nucleotides are TGTGCCAGCAGCTTAGGCCGGGGACTTTCCCAAGGCTCCTACAATGAGCAGTTCCTC. The V call is TRBV11-1, the J call TRBJ2-1, with TRBD2 as a possible D gene (6 bases). Trimming left V 1 base short and J 0 bases short, with 19 bases between. Germline CDR1 SGHAT, CDR2 FQDESV (reference sequence). The CDR3 loop spans 19 amino acids.

In this sample, this clonotype turned up a few times. The V call is TRBV15, the J call TRBJ2-3; no clear D gene. Germline values: CDR1 LNHNV, CDR2 YYDKDF (reference sequence). Deletions cut 1 base from V and 3 bases from J, with 8 bases between. The CDR3 has 14 amino acids. The DNA for the CDR3 is TGTGCCACCAGCAGAGGGTCTCCAACAGATACGCAGTATTTT. Its protein is CATSRGSPTDTQYF.

This clonotype was detected a few times. The rearrangement joins TRBV7-9 to TRBJ2-3; D is uncertain. The V and J ends lost 5 bases and 2 bases respectively, with 8 bases between them. The V gene's germline CDR1 is SEHNR and CDR2 FQNEAQ (reference sequence). The CDR3 consists of 13 residues. CDR3: CASSTDPTDTQYF. The CDR3 DNA is TGTGCCAGCAGCACCGATCCCACAGATACGCAGTATTTT.

This rearrangement joins TRBV12-3 or TRBV12-4 to TRBJ1-6; D gene uncertain. Trimming stripped 6 bases from V and 7 bases from J, with 13 bases between. CDR3 length: 14 amino acids. The CDR3 bases are TGTGCCAGCAGGTCCTGGGGTTTAAATTCACCCCTCCACTTT. Amino acids: CASRSWGLNSPLHF.

V is TRBV20-1 and J is TRBJ2-2; 7 bases agree with TRBD1. Germline V CDR1 and CDR2: DFQATT, SNEGSKA (reference sequence). The J segment lost 6 bases and the V segment lost 2 bases, leaving 15 bases of the junction unmatched. The CDR3 is 17 amino acids. CDR3 in DNA: TGCAGTGCTAGACATTCGGTGGGACAGAGATCCCCCGGGGAGCTGTTTTTT. Translation: CSARHSVGQRSPGELFF.

This chain connects TRBV29-1 to TRBJ1-5; the D is unclear. Germline V gene lookup returns CDR1 SQVTM and CDR2 ANQGSEA. Trimming removed 3 bases at V and 4 bases at J, with 10 bases between. CDR3 size: 13 residues. The CDR3 region has the DNA TGCAGCGTTGAGTTTGTCAGAAATCAGCCCCAGCATTTT. As protein: CSVEFVRNQPQHF.

This clonotype showed up just a few times. The gene calls are TRBV7-6 and TRBJ2-2, with TRBD2 identical over 9 bases. This CDR3 region has 16 residues. Germline V CDR1 and CDR2: SGHVS, FNYEAQ. With 2 bases clipped from V and 3 bases from J, the junction kept 4 bases outside the gene matches. Written as DNA, the CDR3 is TGTGCCAGCAGCTTAAGGGGACTAGCTGACACCGGGGAGCTGTTTTTT. This codes for CASSLRGLADTGELFF.

This clonotype has a handful of counts. The rearrangement joins TRBV20-1 to TRBJ2-7, with 7 positions matching TRBD1. This CDR3 spans 13 amino acids. Germline CDR1 reads DFQATT; CDR2 reads SNEGSKA (reference sequence). J was trimmed by 5 bases and V by 0 bases; bases with no gene match: 4. CDR3 loop: CSAREGGLHEQYF. CDR3 nucleotide sequence: TGCAGTGCTAGAGAAGGGGGCCTCCACGAGCAGTACTTC.

The gene calls are TRBV7-2 and TRBJ2-7; 9 bases are shared with TRBD1. The CDR3 totals 15 residues. Germline V gene data show CDR1 as SGHTA and CDR2 as FQGNSA. V lost 2 bases, J lost 4 bases, and 6 bases stayed unmatched. The CDR3 reads CASSLLQGAVYEQYF. For the CDR3, the DNA is TGTGCCAGCAGCTTATTACAGGGGGCGGTTTACGAGCAGTACTTC.

In its sample, this clonotype was seen many times. The rearrangement uses TRBV18 and TRBJ2-7; 10 nucleotides line up with TRBD2. CDR3 size: 15 residues. The germline CDR1 and CDR2 sequences are KGHSH and LQKENI. V gave up 6 bases and J gave up 5 bases; unmatched junction bases: 10. The CDR3 DNA follows: TGTGCCAGCTCTCACTCTAGCGGGAGCTTCGACGAGCAGTACTTC. This gives the protein CASSHSSGSFDEQYF.

J is TRBJ2-4 and V is TRBV12-3 or TRBV12-4; TRBD2 agrees at 11 bases. The CDR3 consists of 19 residues. Trimming took 11 bases from V and 5 from J; bases not matched to a gene: 23. The CDR3 sequence: CAFSANLGTSGHLQNIQYF. In DNA form, the CDR3 reads TGTGCCTTCAGTGCAAATTTGGGGACTAGCGGACACCTCCAAAACATTCAGTACTTC.

This clonotype showed up just a few times. The J gene is TRBJ2-3, the V gene TRBV7-8; a possible D gene is TRBD2 (5 bases). The CDR3 covers 17 residues. Germline V gene sequence: CDR1 SGHVS, CDR2 FQNEAQ. Deletions cut 0 bases from V and 0 bases from J, with 13 bases between. CDR3 coding DNA: TGTGCCAGCAGCTTAGCGCGGGCAGGAGCTAGCACAGATACGCAGTATTTT. This codes for CASSLARAGASTDTQYF.

This clonotype was recorded a few times. The chain has TRBV29-1 and TRBJ1-1, with a tentative D call TRBD1 (5 bases). Germline V lookup: CDR1 SQVTM, CDR2 ANQGSEA. V shed 1 base and J shed 1 base, with 10 bases lying between them. This CDR3 region has 14 residues. The chain's CDR3 is CSVEGYRRNTEAFF. DNA for the CDR3: TGCAGCGTTGAAGGGTACAGGAGGAACACTGAAGCTTTCTTT. Using reference TRBV29-1 and TRBJ1-1 for the parts outside the CDR3, the full variable domain is SAVISQKPSRDICQRGTSLTIQCQVDSQVTMMFWYRQQPGQSLTLIATANQGSEATYESGFVIDKFPISRPNLTFSTLTVSNMSPEDSSIYLCSVEGYRRNTEAFFGQGTRLTVV.

This chain connects TRBV6-1 to TRBJ1-1; TRBD1 matches at 8 bases. The CDR3 is 15 residues long. Per the germline V gene, CDR1 is MNHNS and CDR2 is SASEGT. After removal of 7 bases from V and 11 bases from J, the junction contained 18 bases not matched to a gene. The CDR3 DNA reads as TGTGCCAGCACCCACCTAGGTGGACAGGGCCATGGCGCTTTCTTT. Translated: CASTHLGGQGHGAFF.

This clonotype has ten or more counts. This chain links TRBV6-5 with TRBJ1-2; D not certain. Per germline, CDR1 MNHEY and CDR2 SVGAGI. Between the trimmed V and J ends, which lost 8 bases and 5 bases, there was a span of 9 bases. The CDR3 contains 11 residues. The CDR3 DNA sequence: TGTGCCAGCCGCAAGGGATATGGCTACACCTTC. Protein sequence: CASRKGYGYTF.

In this sample, this clonotype turned up many times. The J gene is TRBJ2-1, the V gene TRBV12-3 or TRBV12-4, with TRBD1 as a possible D gene (5 bases). There are 16 residues in the CDR3. The germline V and J ends were trimmed by 3 bases and 7 bases, with 19 bases remaining between them. CDR3 amino acids: CASSLGVAGLGNEQFF. For the CDR3, the DNA is TGTGCCAGCAGTTTGGGTGTGGCAGGGCTTGGGAATGAGCAGTTCTTC.